This is a list of T cell receptor beta chains from one sample in a study of vaccination and CD4 T cells after COVID-19. Their cognate antigens are unknown. TCRdb independently ran MiXCR on the PCR reads; one entry per CDR3 protein. The sample shows roughly 11,000 distinct CDR3 sequences, around 41% of them seen only once. The sequences come from CD4+ T cells from blood, cultured in vitro, collected after SARS-CoV-2 vaccination. Source of these receptors: a human donor who had recovered from COVID-19. Both conserved end residues are part of each CDR3. Fields, in order: D gene, J gene, V gene, clone size, CDR3 protein, CDR3 DNA. D genes are given only for firm matches. A clone size is listed for some rows: how often the clone was seen (once, few, many), or a class if it is expanded.

>NA|TRBJ2-1|TRBV19|NA
CASSIVPFSYNEQFF
TGTGCCAGTAGTATAGTCCCGTTCTCCTACAATGAGCAGTTCTTC
>NA|TRBJ1-5|TRBV7-2|few
CASSLVRNQPQHF
TGTGCCAGCAGCTTAGTTCGCAATCAGCCCCAGCATTTT
>NA|TRBJ2-5|TRBV12-2|few
CASRLAGGRREEQETQYF
TGTGCAAGTCGCTTAGCGGGGGGACGGCGGGAGGAACAAGAGACCCAGTACTTC
>TRBD2|TRBJ2-7|TRBV10-3|NA
CAISEGLAGASDEQYF
TGTGCCATCAGTGAAGGACTAGCGGGAGCAAGCGACGAGCAGTACTTC
>NA|TRBJ1-3|TRBV15|NA
CATSRDLGNTIYF
TGTGCCACCAGCAGAGATTTGGGAAACACCATATATTTT
>NA|TRBJ2-3|TRBV2|few
CASRRGPPNTQYF
TGTGCCAGCAGACGGGGTCCTCCCAATACGCAGTATTTT
>TRBD1|TRBJ2-1|TRBV20-1|few
CSAQGTGVGNEQFF
TGCAGTGCTCAAGGGACAGGGGTGGGCAATGAGCAGTTCTTC
>NA|TRBJ1-2|TRBV7-2|NA
CASSLGWGLGQGEGAGYTF
TGTGCCAGCAGCTTAGGTTGGGGGCTGGGTCAGGGAGAAGGAGCTGGCTACACCTTC
>NA|TRBJ1-5|TRBV7-2|few
CASSREDQPQHF
TGTGCCAGCAGCAGGGAGGATCAGCCCCAGCATTTT
>TRBD2|TRBJ2-1|TRBV28|few
CAGRTSGYNEQFF
TGTGCCGGGCGGACTAGCGGGTACAATGAGCAGTTCTTC
>NA|TRBJ2-5|TRBV24-1|NA
CATSDRREETQYF
TGTGCCACCAGTGATCGCAGGGAAGAGACCCAGTACTTC
>NA|TRBJ1-1|TRBV6-2/TRBV6-3|NA
CASIQRMNTEAFF
TGTGCCAGCATTCAAAGGATGAACACTGAAGCTTTCTTT
>TRBD1|TRBJ1-5|TRBV10-3|few
CAISPGTGEQPQHF
TGTGCCATCAGTCCCGGGACAGGGGAACAGCCCCAGCATTTT
>TRBD1|TRBJ1-3|TRBV28|few
CASHVPGQGNTIYF
TGTGCCAGCCATGTTCCGGGACAGGGAAACACCATATATTTT
>NA|TRBJ2-5|TRBV6-1|NA
CASGNTQETQYF
TGTGCCAGCGGGAACACCCAAGAGACCCAGTACTTC
>NA|TRBJ2-7|TRBV7-8|few
CASISSFQSYEQYF
TGTGCCAGCATCTCCAGCTTCCAATCCTACGAGCAGTACTTC
>NA|TRBJ2-1|TRBV20-1|few
CSAPRHSYNEQFF
TGCAGTGCCCCCAGGCACTCCTACAATGAGCAGTTCTTC
>TRBD1|TRBJ1-5|TRBV19|NA
CARKGQGANQPQHF
TGTGCCAGAAAAGGGCAGGGGGCGAATCAGCCCCAGCATTTT
>TRBD2|TRBJ2-7|TRBV6-1|NA
CASSRTSGSYEQYF
TGTGCCAGCAGCCGGACTAGCGGGAGCTACGAGCAGTACTTC
>TRBD2|TRBJ2-2|TRBV25-1|NA
CASGGTSWGTGELFF
TGTGCCAGCGGGGGGACTAGCTGGGGCACCGGGGAGCTGTTTTTT
>NA|TRBJ2-7|TRBV28|NA
CATQQVSEQYF
TGTGCCACCCAACAGGTTTCCGAGCAGTACTTC
>TRBD1|TRBJ2-3|TRBV2|few
CASSAGTGLTDTQYF
TGTGCCAGCAGTGCCGGGACAGGCCTCACAGATACGCAGTATTTT